The rows below give T cell receptor beta chains drawn from one sample of a study of shared clonotypes between healthy human individuals. Sequencing was performed with immunoSEQ multiplex PCR; in TCRdb, only in-frame clones are kept and a portion is missing. The data contain roughly 1,500,000 clones, 97% to 99% of them singletons. The sequencing input was naive CD4+ T cells sorted from blood. The source of these receptors is a man aged 25 to 40 in good health. The CDR3 runs from the conserved cysteine through the conserved F or W. The D gene is left open where the match is weak. For some rows the clone size is stated as once, few or many, or as a class when expanded; others skip it.

J gene: TRBJ1-3
D gene: -
V gene: TRBV19
clone size: -
CDR3 DNA: TGTGCCAGTAGTATAGGGAACTCTGGAAACACCATATATTTT
CDR3 protein: CASSIGNSGNTIYF

J gene: TRBJ1-1
D gene: -
V gene: TRBV9
clone size: -
CDR3 DNA: TGTGCCAGCAGCTCCCTCAGTGGCACTGAAGCTTTCTTT
CDR3 protein: CASSSLSGTEAFF

J gene: TRBJ2-1
D gene: TRBD2
V gene: TRBV6-6
clone size: -
CDR3 DNA: TGTGCCAGCAGGAATACGGGACTAGCGGGGAGTGAGCAGTTCTTC
CDR3 protein: CASRNTGLAGSEQFF

J gene: TRBJ2-7
D gene: -
V gene: TRBV18
clone size: -
CDR3 DNA: TGTGCCAGCTCGTCCGGGGACGAGCAGTACTTC
CDR3 protein: CASSSGDEQYF

J gene: TRBJ1-5
D gene: -
V gene: TRBV5-8
clone size: -
CDR3 DNA: TGTGCCAGCATTATGGACAGTAGCAATCAGCCCCAGCATTTT
CDR3 protein: CASIMDSSNQPQHF

J gene: TRBJ2-3
D gene: -
V gene: TRBV5-4
clone size: -
CDR3 DNA: TGTGCCAGCAGCTCCACCGGACAGCCGAGCACAGATACGCAGTATTTT
CDR3 protein: CASSSTGQPSTDTQYF

J gene: TRBJ2-7
D gene: -
V gene: TRBV7-6
clone size: -
CDR3 DNA: TGTGCCAGCAGCTTAGGCCAGGGGCCTTCCGAGCAGTACTTC
CDR3 protein: CASSLGQGPSEQYF

J gene: TRBJ2-1
D gene: -
V gene: TRBV5-1
clone size: -
CDR3 DNA: TGCGCCAGCAGCTTGGCCGGCAATGAGCAGTTCTTC
CDR3 protein: CASSLAGNEQFF

J gene: TRBJ2-5
D gene: TRBD2
V gene: TRBV18
clone size: -
CDR3 DNA: TGTGCCAGCTCACCACAACCGGGACTAGCGGGAGCGCTGGAGACCCAGTACTTC
CDR3 protein: CASSPQPGLAGALETQYF

J gene: TRBJ2-7
D gene: TRBD1
V gene: TRBV5-1
clone size: once
CDR3 DNA: TGCGCCAGCAGCGATTATGACAGGGGCTACGAGCAGTACTTC
CDR3 protein: CASSDYDRGYEQYF

J gene: TRBJ2-1
D gene: TRBD2
V gene: TRBV10-1
clone size: -
CDR3 DNA: TGCGCCAGCAGTGTACTCAGCGGGACTCGTAGCAATGAGCAGTTCTTC
CDR3 protein: CASSVLSGTRSNEQFF

J gene: TRBJ1-2
D gene: -
V gene: TRBV7-9
clone size: -
CDR3 DNA: TGTGCCAGCAGCTTAGATACCAGAGCTAACTATGGCTACACCTTC
CDR3 protein: CASSLDTRANYGYTF

J gene: TRBJ1-3
D gene: TRBD1
V gene: TRBV5-1
clone size: -
CDR3 DNA: TGCGCCAGCAGCTCAGGGGGCAATGGAAACACCATATATTTT
CDR3 protein: CASSSGGNGNTIYF

J gene: TRBJ2-1
D gene: TRBD2
V gene: TRBV19
clone size: -
CDR3 DNA: TGTGGGACTAGCGGGAGGGCGGACGAGCAGTTCTTC
CDR3 protein: CGTSGRADEQFF

J gene: TRBJ2-7
D gene: -
V gene: TRBV20-1
clone size: -
CDR3 DNA: TGCAGTGCCAGGGGAGGGGGCGAGCAGTACTTC
CDR3 protein: CSARGGGEQYF

J gene: TRBJ2-5
D gene: -
V gene: TRBV5-1
clone size: -
CDR3 DNA: TGCGCCAGCAGTTCGGGTGCCCAGGCCGCAACAGAGACCCAGTACTTC
CDR3 protein: CASSSGAQAATETQYF

J gene: TRBJ2-7
D gene: -
V gene: TRBV30
clone size: -
CDR3 DNA: TGTGCCTGGAGTGTATCGGCTTCCAACTACGAGCAGTACTTC
CDR3 protein: CAWSVSASNYEQYF

J gene: TRBJ1-1
D gene: -
V gene: TRBV7-9
clone size: -
CDR3 DNA: TGTGCCAGCAGCCTAGACGGGTTCACTGAAGCTTTCTTT
CDR3 protein: CASSLDGFTEAFF

J gene: TRBJ2-1
D gene: -
V gene: TRBV5-1
clone size: -
CDR3 DNA: TGCGCCAGCAGCTCGACAGGTTCCGACTACAACAATGAGCAGTTCTTC
CDR3 protein: CASSSTGSDYNNEQFF

J gene: TRBJ2-2
D gene: -
V gene: TRBV4-3
clone size: -
CDR3 DNA: TGCGCCAGCAGCCAAGGAGTGGGCTCCGGGGTCGGGGAGCTGTTTTTT
CDR3 protein: CASSQGVGSGVGELFF

J gene: TRBJ2-1
D gene: TRBD2
V gene: TRBV4-3
clone size: -
CDR3 DNA: TGCGCCAGCAGCCAAGATCTTATAGCGGGAGTTGCGCAGTTCTTC
CDR3 protein: CASSQDLIAGVAQFF

J gene: TRBJ2-1
D gene: -
V gene: TRBV5-1
clone size: -
CDR3 DNA: TGCGCCAGCAGCTTGCCCGGGGACAAAGGATACAATGAGCAGTTCTTC
CDR3 protein: CASSLPGDKGYNEQFF

J gene: TRBJ1-2
D gene: TRBD1
V gene: TRBV4-1
clone size: -
CDR3 DNA: TGCGCCAGCAGCCAAGTGGAGGGGACAGGGGGAAACGTGAACTATGGCTACACCTTC
CDR3 protein: CASSQVEGTGGNVNYGYTF

J gene: TRBJ2-1
D gene: TRBD2
V gene: TRBV6-1
clone size: -
CDR3 DNA: TGTGCCAGCCCCGGACTAGCGGGAGGTGAGCAGTTCTTC
CDR3 protein: CASPGLAGGEQFF

J gene: TRBJ2-1
D gene: TRBD2
V gene: TRBV5-4
clone size: -
CDR3 DNA: TGTGCCAGCAGCCCGGTCCCGGGACTAGCGGGAGGGGGTGAGCAGTTCTTC
CDR3 protein: CASSPVPGLAGGGEQFF

J gene: TRBJ2-1
D gene: -
V gene: TRBV9
clone size: -
CDR3 DNA: TGTGCCAGCAGCGTAGGACCCGGGAGCTCCGGGAATGAGCAGTTCTTC
CDR3 protein: CASSVGPGSSGNEQFF

J gene: TRBJ2-1
D gene: -
V gene: TRBV27
clone size: -
CDR3 DNA: TGTGCCAGCAGTTTATTTGGAGATGAGCAGTTCTTC
CDR3 protein: CASSLFGDEQFF

J gene: TRBJ1-5
D gene: -
V gene: TRBV25-1
clone size: -
CDR3 DNA: TGTGCCAGCAGTCTTCCGGGCGCGGGACAGCCCCAGCATTTT
CDR3 protein: CASSLPGAGQPQHF

J gene: TRBJ2-7
D gene: TRBD1
V gene: TRBV5-6
clone size: -
CDR3 DNA: TGTGCCAGCAGTTCTAGGACAGGGGGCTCGAGAGAGCAGTACTTC
CDR3 protein: CASSSRTGGSREQYF

J gene: TRBJ1-2
D gene: -
V gene: TRBV28
clone size: -
CDR3 DNA: TGTGCCAGCAAAGAACAGGGTAGGGTTGGCTATGGCTACACCTTC
CDR3 protein: CASKEQGRVGYGYTF

J gene: TRBJ1-4
D gene: -
V gene: TRBV28
clone size: -
CDR3 DNA: TGTGCCAGCAGTTTTTTAGGGTCTGAAAAACTGTTTTTT
CDR3 protein: CASSFLGSEKLFF

J gene: TRBJ2-1
D gene: TRBD2
V gene: TRBV2
clone size: -
CDR3 DNA: TGTGCCAGCATCCTTATGACTAGCGGGAGCTACAATGAGCAGTTCTTC
CDR3 protein: CASILMTSGSYNEQFF

J gene: TRBJ2-1
D gene: -
V gene: TRBV5-4
clone size: -
CDR3 DNA: TGTGCCAGCAGCTTGGGGAGTCCCGGTGAGCAGTTCTTC
CDR3 protein: CASSLGSPGEQFF

J gene: TRBJ2-2
D gene: -
V gene: TRBV29-1
clone size: -
CDR3 DNA: TGCAGCGTTGGTGGGCGTCAGAACACCGGGGAGCTGTTTTTT
CDR3 protein: CSVGGRQNTGELFF

J gene: TRBJ2-6
D gene: -
V gene: TRBV2
clone size: -
CDR3 DNA: TGTGCCAGCAGTGAACATGGGTTGGCTGGGGCCAACGTCCTGACTTTC
CDR3 protein: CASSEHGLAGANVLTF

J gene: TRBJ2-2
D gene: TRBD1
V gene: TRBV7-7
clone size: -
CDR3 DNA: TGTGCTAGCAGCTCTCGACAGGGGAACACCGGGGAGCTGTTTTTT
CDR3 protein: CASSSRQGNTGELFF

J gene: TRBJ2-2
D gene: -
V gene: TRBV7-6
clone size: -
CDR3 DNA: TGTGCCAGCAGCTTAGGACAGGAGCACACCGGGGAGCTGTTTTTT
CDR3 protein: CASSLGQEHTGELFF

J gene: TRBJ2-7
D gene: TRBD2
V gene: TRBV5-6
clone size: -
CDR3 DNA: TGTGCCAGCAGCAGGACACTAGCGGGAGAAGTCTACGAGCAGTACTTC
CDR3 protein: CASSRTLAGEVYEQYF

J gene: TRBJ2-2
D gene: TRBD2
V gene: TRBV4-1
clone size: -
CDR3 DNA: TGCGCCAGCAGCCATGTACTAGCGGGAGAGTCCGGGGCCGGCGGGGAGCTGTTTTTT
CDR3 protein: CASSHVLAGESGAGGELFF

J gene: TRBJ2-1
D gene: TRBD2
V gene: TRBV7-8
clone size: -
CDR3 DNA: TGTGCCAGCAGCCCCCGGACTAGCGGGAGAGTCAATGAGCAGTTCTTC
CDR3 protein: CASSPRTSGRVNEQFF

J gene: TRBJ2-2
D gene: -
V gene: TRBV10-3
clone size: -
CDR3 DNA: TGTGCCATCAGTGAAGGACTGAAGAACACCGGGGAGCTGTTTTTT
CDR3 protein: CAISEGLKNTGELFF

J gene: TRBJ2-5
D gene: TRBD2
V gene: TRBV5-4
clone size: -
CDR3 DNA: TGTGCCAGCAGCACGACTAGCGGGAGACGGGAGACCCAGTACTTC
CDR3 protein: CASSTTSGRRETQYF

J gene: TRBJ1-1
D gene: -
V gene: TRBV5-4
clone size: -
CDR3 DNA: TGTGCCAGCAGCTCGACAGCAAACACTGAAGCTTTCTTT
CDR3 protein: CASSSTANTEAFF

J gene: TRBJ2-2
D gene: -
V gene: TRBV18
clone size: once
CDR3 DNA: TGTGCCAGCTCACCACCGTCACCAGAAAGCACCGGGGAGCTGTTTTTT
CDR3 protein: CASSPPSPESTGELFF

J gene: TRBJ2-1
D gene: TRBD1
V gene: TRBV11-3
clone size: -
CDR3 DNA: TGTGCCAGCAGCCAATTGGTGGGACAGGGACGAAATGAGCAGTTCTTC
CDR3 protein: CASSQLVGQGRNEQFF

J gene: TRBJ1-5
D gene: -
V gene: TRBV30
clone size: -
CDR3 DNA: TGTGCCTGCCAGCAACAGGGACAGCCCCAGCATTTT
CDR3 protein: CACQQQGQPQHF

J gene: TRBJ2-2
D gene: TRBD1
V gene: TRBV29-1
clone size: -
CDR3 DNA: TGCAGCGTGCTCTCCGGGACAGGGACCGGGGAGCTGTTTTTT
CDR3 protein: CSVLSGTGTGELFF

J gene: TRBJ1-4
D gene: -
V gene: TRBV6-5
clone size: -
CDR3 DNA: TGTGCCAGCAGTTTCTCGACAGGTCCAACTAATGAAAAACTGTTTTTT
CDR3 protein: CASSFSTGPTNEKLFF

J gene: TRBJ2-2
D gene: TRBD1
V gene: TRBV5-1
clone size: -
CDR3 DNA: TGCGCCAGCAGCCCGGCCGGGACAGTAAACACCGGGGAGCTGTTTTTT
CDR3 protein: CASSPAGTVNTGELFF

J gene: TRBJ2-7
D gene: -
V gene: TRBV7-2
clone size: -
CDR3 DNA: TGTGCCAGCAGCCCGGACAATTTTCGGGTCTACGAGCAGTACTTC
CDR3 protein: CASSPDNFRVYEQYF

J gene: TRBJ2-1
D gene: -
V gene: TRBV20-1
clone size: -
CDR3 DNA: TGCAGTGCCAATCCCGGGACCGTCGACTTCTTC
CDR3 protein: CSANPGTVDFF

J gene: TRBJ1-2
D gene: TRBD1
V gene: TRBV28
clone size: -
CDR3 DNA: TGTGCCAGCAGTTTTGTTCAGGGGGCGCGAGGCTACACCTTC
CDR3 protein: CASSFVQGARGYTF

J gene: TRBJ1-1
D gene: TRBD1
V gene: TRBV28
clone size: -
CDR3 DNA: TGTGCCAGCAGTTCCCCCAGGGGGCGCAGCACTGAAGCTTTCTTT
CDR3 protein: CASSSPRGRSTEAFF

J gene: TRBJ2-5
D gene: -
V gene: TRBV28
clone size: -
CDR3 DNA: TGTGCCAGCAGTGGGGCCGGACAGCCCGGAGAGACCCAGTACTTC
CDR3 protein: CASSGAGQPGETQYF

J gene: TRBJ1-5
D gene: -
V gene: TRBV19
clone size: -
CDR3 DNA: TGTGCCAGTAGTATCGTCGGGGGCGTATATAGCAATCAGCCCCAGCATTTT
CDR3 protein: CASSIVGGVYSNQPQHF